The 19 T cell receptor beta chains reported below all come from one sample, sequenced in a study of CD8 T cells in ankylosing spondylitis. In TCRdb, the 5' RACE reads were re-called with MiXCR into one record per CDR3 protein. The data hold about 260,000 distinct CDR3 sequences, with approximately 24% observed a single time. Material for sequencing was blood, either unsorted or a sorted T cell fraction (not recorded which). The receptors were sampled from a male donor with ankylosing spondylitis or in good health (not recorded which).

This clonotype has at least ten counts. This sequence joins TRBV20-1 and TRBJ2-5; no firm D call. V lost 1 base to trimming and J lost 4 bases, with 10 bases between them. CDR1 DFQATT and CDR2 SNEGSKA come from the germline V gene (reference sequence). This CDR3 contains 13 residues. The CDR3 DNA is TGCAGTGCTAGAGCATCCCAGGCAGAGACCCAGTACTTC. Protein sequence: CSARASQAETQYF.

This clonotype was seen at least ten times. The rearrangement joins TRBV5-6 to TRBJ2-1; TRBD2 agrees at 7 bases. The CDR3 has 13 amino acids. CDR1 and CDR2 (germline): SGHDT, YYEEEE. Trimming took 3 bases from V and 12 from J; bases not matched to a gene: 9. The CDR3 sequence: CASSSLLATTQFF. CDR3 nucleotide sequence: TGTGCCAGCAGCTCCCTACTAGCGACAACGCAGTTCTTC.

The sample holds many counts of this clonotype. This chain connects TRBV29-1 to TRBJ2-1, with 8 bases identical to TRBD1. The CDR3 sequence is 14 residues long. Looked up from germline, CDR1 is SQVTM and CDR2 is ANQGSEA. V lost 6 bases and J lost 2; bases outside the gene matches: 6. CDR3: CSVLDRVTYNEQFF. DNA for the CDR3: TGCAGCGTCTTGGACAGGGTGACCTACAATGAGCAGTTCTTC.

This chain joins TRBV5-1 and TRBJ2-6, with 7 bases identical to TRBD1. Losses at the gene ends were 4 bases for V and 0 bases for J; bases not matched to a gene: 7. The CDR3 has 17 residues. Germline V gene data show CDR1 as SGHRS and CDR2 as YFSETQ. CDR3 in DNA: TGCGCCAGCAGCCGGACAGGCCTACTCTCTGGGGCCAACGTCCTGACTTTC. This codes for CASSRTGLLSGANVLTF.

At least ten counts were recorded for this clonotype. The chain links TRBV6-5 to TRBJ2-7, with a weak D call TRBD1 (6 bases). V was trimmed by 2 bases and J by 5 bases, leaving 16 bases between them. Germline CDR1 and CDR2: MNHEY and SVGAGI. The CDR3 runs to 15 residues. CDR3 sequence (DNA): TGTGCCAGCAGTTACGGGGGCAGGGTAGTCAACGAGCAGTACTTC. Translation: CASSYGGRVVNEQYF.

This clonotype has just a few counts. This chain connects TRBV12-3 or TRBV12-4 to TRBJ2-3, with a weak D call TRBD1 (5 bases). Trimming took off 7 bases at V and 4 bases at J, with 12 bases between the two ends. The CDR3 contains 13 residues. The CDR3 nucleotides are TGTGCCAGCACGGCAGGGTACTCAGATACGCAGTATTTT. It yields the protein CASTAGYSDTQYF.

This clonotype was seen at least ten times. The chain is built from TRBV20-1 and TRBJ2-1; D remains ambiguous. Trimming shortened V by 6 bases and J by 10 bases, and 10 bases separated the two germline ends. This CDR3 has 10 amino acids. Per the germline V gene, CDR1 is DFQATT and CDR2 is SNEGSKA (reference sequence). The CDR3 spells CSAFREEQFF. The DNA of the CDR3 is TGCAGTGCGTTCAGAGAGGAGCAGTTCTTC.

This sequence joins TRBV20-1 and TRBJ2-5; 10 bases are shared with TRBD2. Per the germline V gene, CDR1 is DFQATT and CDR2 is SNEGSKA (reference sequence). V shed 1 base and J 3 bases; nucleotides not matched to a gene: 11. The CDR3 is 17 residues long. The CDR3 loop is CSARALLRTSGEETQYF. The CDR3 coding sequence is TGCAGTGCTAGAGCCCTACTCCGGACTAGCGGAGAAGAGACCCAGTACTTC.

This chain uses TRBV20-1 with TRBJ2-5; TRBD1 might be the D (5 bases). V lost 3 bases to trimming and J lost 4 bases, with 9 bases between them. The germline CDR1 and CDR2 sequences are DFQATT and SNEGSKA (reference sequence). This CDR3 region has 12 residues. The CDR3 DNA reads TGCAGTGCTAGCCAGGGAAGAGAGACCCAGTACTTC. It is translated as CSASQGRETQYF.

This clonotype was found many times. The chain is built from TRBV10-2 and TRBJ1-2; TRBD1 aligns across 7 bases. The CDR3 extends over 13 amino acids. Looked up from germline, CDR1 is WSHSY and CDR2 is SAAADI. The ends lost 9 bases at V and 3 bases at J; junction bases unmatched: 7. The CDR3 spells CASEGAIDYGYTF. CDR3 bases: TGCGCCAGTGAGGGGGCTATTGACTATGGCTACACCTTC.

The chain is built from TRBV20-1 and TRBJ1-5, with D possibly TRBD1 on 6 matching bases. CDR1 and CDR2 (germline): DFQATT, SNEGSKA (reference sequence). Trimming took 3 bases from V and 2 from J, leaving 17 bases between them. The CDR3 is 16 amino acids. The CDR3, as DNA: TGCAGTGCTAGTAATGAGGGGGTAGGGGGCAATCAGCCCCAGCATTTT. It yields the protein CSASNEGVGGNQPQHF.

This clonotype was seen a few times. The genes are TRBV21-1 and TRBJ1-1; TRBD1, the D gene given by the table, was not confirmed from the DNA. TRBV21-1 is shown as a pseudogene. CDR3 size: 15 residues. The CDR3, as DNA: TGTGCCAGCAGCCTTCCGACAGGGGGGAACACTGAAGCTTTCTTT. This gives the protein CASSLPTGGNTEAFF.

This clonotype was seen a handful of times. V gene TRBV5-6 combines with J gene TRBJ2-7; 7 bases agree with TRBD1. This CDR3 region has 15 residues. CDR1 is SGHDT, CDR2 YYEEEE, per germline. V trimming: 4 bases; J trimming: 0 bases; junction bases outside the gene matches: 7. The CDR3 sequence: CASSVTGATSYEQYF. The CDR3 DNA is TGTGCCAGCAGCGTTACAGGGGCGACCTCCTACGAGCAGTACTTC.

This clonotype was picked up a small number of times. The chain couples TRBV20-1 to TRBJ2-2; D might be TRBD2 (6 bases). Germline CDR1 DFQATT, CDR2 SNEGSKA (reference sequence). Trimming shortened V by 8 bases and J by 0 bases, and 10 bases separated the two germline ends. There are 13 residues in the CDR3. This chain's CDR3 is CSILAANTGELFF. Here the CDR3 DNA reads TGCAGTATACTAGCCGCGAACACCGGGGAGCTGTTTTTT.

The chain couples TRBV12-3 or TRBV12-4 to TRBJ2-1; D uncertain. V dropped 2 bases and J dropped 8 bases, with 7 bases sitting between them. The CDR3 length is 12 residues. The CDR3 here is CASSLFGDEQFF. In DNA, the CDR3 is TGTGCCAGCAGTTTATTCGGCGATGAGCAGTTCTTC.

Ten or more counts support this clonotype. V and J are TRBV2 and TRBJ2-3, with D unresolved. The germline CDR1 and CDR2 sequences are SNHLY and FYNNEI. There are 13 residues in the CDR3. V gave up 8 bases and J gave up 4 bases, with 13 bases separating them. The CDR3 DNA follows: TGTGCCAGCGGGATGACCTTGGCAGATACGCAGTATTTT. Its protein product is CASGMTLADTQYF. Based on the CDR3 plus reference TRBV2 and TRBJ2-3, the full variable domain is EPEVTQTPSHQVTQMGQEVILRCVPISNHLYFYWYRQILGQKVEFLVSFYNNEISEKSEIFDDQFSVERPDGSNFTLKIRSTKLEDSAMYFCASGMTLADTQYFGPGTRLTVL.

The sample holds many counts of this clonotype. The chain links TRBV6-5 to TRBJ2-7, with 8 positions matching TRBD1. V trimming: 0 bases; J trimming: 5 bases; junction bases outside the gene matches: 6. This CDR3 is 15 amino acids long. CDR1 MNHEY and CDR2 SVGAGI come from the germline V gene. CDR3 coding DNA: TGTGCCAGCAGTTACTCTGGACAGGGAAGGCACGAGCAGTACTTC. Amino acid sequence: CASSYSGQGRHEQYF.

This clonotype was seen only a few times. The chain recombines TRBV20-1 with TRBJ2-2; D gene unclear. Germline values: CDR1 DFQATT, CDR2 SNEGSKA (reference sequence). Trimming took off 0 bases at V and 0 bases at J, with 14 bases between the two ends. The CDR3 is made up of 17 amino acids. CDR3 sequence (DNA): TGCAGTGCTAGAGATGTTGTTAAAACAGCGAACACCGGGGAGCTGTTTTTT. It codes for CSARDVVKTANTGELFF.

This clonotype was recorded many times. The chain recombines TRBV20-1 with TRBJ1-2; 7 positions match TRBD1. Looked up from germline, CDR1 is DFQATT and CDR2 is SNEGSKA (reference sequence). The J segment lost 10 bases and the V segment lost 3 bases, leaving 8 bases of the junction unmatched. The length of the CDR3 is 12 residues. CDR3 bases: TGCAGTGCTAGTAACAGGGGCGTGGACTACACCTTC. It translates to CSASNRGVDYTF.